This T cell receptor beta chain is from a study of cytomegalovirus exposure and HLA in healthy donors. Points from the study as a whole: Researchers reported that a few CMV-associated chains were confirmed in vitro as CMV antigen-specific. Fewer N-insertions (relative to the approximately 700-donor mean) were reportedly seen in an Asian-associated ancestry cluster in a later analysis. Later work showed greater clonal expansion in HLA-associated TCR beta chains than in equally common others.

Though probably carrying unrecorded immune exposures, donors were nominally healthy at sampling. As for this clone: Its specificity is unknown.

The PCR made use of 60 Vbeta and 13 Jbeta primers. Profiled with immunoSEQ multiplex PCR; TCRdb holds only in-frame clones, not every one. The repertoire holds approximately 220,000 clones, with roughly 85% as singletons. CDR1 and CDR2 from the germline V gene are SGHRS and YFSETQ. With 2 bases removed from V and 7 bases from J, the gap between germline ends came to 18 bases. This CDR3 is 16 amino acids long. Sequences were obtained from PBMCs. The chain has TRBV5-1 and TRBJ2-2, with D perhaps matching TRBD2 (5 bases). This receptor was taken from a man between 18 and 29 years old in good health and CMV-seronegative. The CDR3 DNA reads TGCGCCAGCAGCTTCAATTCGGGGAGCGAAAGCGGGGAGCTGTTTTTT. The encoded protein is CASSFNSGSESGELFF.